A selection of T cell receptor beta chains follows, all from one sample in a study of beta chain features in type 1 diabetes. Sequenced by immunoSEQ multiplex PCR; TCRdb stores in-frame clones only, minus some. The sample yields fewer than 400,000 clones, approximately 10% seen once. Specimen: central memory CD4+ T cells from blood. Receptors originate from a man in his thirties or forties with type 1 diabetes. The CDR3 runs from the conserved cysteine through the conserved F or W. A D gene is named only where the DNA matches it firmly. Some rows mark clone size as missing; the rest say once, few, many or name a class of expanded clone.

j_gene: TRBJ1-1; len: 14; abundance: few; v_gene: TRBV5-1; d_gene: NA; CDR3aa: CASSFGGTNTEAFF; CDR3nt: TGCGCCAGCAGCTTTGGAGGTACGAACACTGAAGCTTTCTTT
j_gene: TRBJ1-1; len: 12; abundance: NA; v_gene: TRBV30; d_gene: NA; CDR3aa: CAWSQRGPEAFF; CDR3nt: TGTGCCTGGAGTCAACGGGGCCCTGAAGCTTTCTTT
j_gene: TRBJ2-3; len: 13; abundance: NA; v_gene: TRBV2; d_gene: NA; CDR3aa: CASSETREGTQYF; CDR3nt: TGTGCCAGCAGTGAAACAAGGGAAGGTACGCAGTATTTT
j_gene: TRBJ1-2; len: 15; abundance: few; v_gene: TRBV18; d_gene: NA; CDR3aa: CASSPGAGGGYGYTF; CDR3nt: TGTGCCAGCTCACCTGGGGCAGGCGGAGGGTATGGCTACACCTTC
j_gene: TRBJ2-6; len: 18; abundance: NA; v_gene: TRBV7-9; d_gene: NA; CDR3aa: CASSMLLDSASGANVLTF; CDR3nt: TGTGCCAGCAGCATGCTCCTGGACAGCGCCTCTGGGGCCAACGTCCTGACTTTC
j_gene: TRBJ2-3; len: 16; abundance: NA; v_gene: TRBV15; d_gene: TRBD2; CDR3aa: CATSRGSSGGTDTQYF; CDR3nt: TGTGCCACCAGCAGAGGTTCAAGCGGGGGCACAGATACGCAGTATTTT
j_gene: TRBJ1-5; len: 14; abundance: few; v_gene: TRBV19; d_gene: NA; CDR3aa: CASSIESFHQPQHF; CDR3nt: TGTGCCAGTAGTATAGAATCATTTCATCAGCCCCAGCATTTT
j_gene: TRBJ1-4; len: 15; abundance: NA; v_gene: TRBV9; d_gene: NA; CDR3aa: CASSVAPGSNEKLFF; CDR3nt: TGTGCCAGCAGCGTAGCGCCCGGGTCTAATGAAAAACTGTTTTTT
j_gene: TRBJ1-3; len: 15; abundance: NA; v_gene: TRBV28; d_gene: NA; CDR3aa: CASSLSWGSGNTIYF; CDR3nt: TGTGCCAGCAGTTTATCATGGGGGTCTGGAAACACCATATATTTT
j_gene: TRBJ2-3; len: 12; abundance: NA; v_gene: TRBV6-5; d_gene: NA; CDR3aa: CASRANTDTQYF; CDR3nt: TGTGCCAGCCGGGCAAACACAGATACGCAGTATTTT
j_gene: TRBJ1-2; len: 13; abundance: NA; v_gene: TRBV2; d_gene: NA; CDR3aa: CASSEGGASGYTF; CDR3nt: TGTGCCAGCAGTGAAGGGGGGGCATCTGGCTACACCTTC
j_gene: TRBJ2-7; len: 14; abundance: few; v_gene: TRBV6-5; d_gene: NA; CDR3aa: CATHRAGASYEQYF; CDR3nt: TGTGCCACTCACAGGGCCGGAGCCTCCTACGAGCAGTACTTC
j_gene: TRBJ1-4; len: 15; abundance: NA; v_gene: TRBV4-2; d_gene: NA; CDR3aa: CASSQDARRDEKLFF; CDR3nt: TGTGCCAGCAGCCAAGATGCCCGTAGGGATGAAAAACTGTTTTTT
j_gene: TRBJ1-2; len: 12; abundance: few; v_gene: TRBV27; d_gene: TRBD1; CDR3aa: CASSLQGDGYTF; CDR3nt: TGTGCCAGCAGTTTACAGGGGGATGGCTACACCTTC
j_gene: TRBJ1-1; len: 13; abundance: once; v_gene: TRBV6-1; d_gene: NA; CDR3aa: CASSGQENTEAFF; CDR3nt: TGTGCCAGCAGTGGACAGGAGAACACTGAAGCTTTCTTT
j_gene: TRBJ2-6; len: 15; abundance: few; v_gene: TRBV5-1; d_gene: NA; CDR3aa: CASSYQSSGANVLTF; CDR3nt: TGCGCCAGCAGCTACCAGAGCTCTGGGGCCAACGTCCTGACTTTC
j_gene: TRBJ2-5; len: 13; abundance: few; v_gene: TRBV29-1; d_gene: TRBD1; CDR3aa: CSVIGGNQETQYF; CDR3nt: TGCAGCGTTATAGGGGGCAACCAAGAGACCCAGTACTTC